Below, one T cell receptor beta chain is given with its context. The antigen it binds to is not known. Nothing much larger sits one base from this clone, and base qualities are not available. This sample was included in a study of cytomegalovirus exposure and HLA in healthy donors (dated by TCRdb to 2016 to 2017). For the wider study: An earlier analysis of some 600 of the donors reported under 300 Gb of sequence data and 95 million to 140 million unique TCR beta sequences obtained from about 170 million T cells. An early release that covered 640 HLA-typed donors contained approximately 300 gigabases of sequencing data and tens of millions of unique TCR sequences. The genetic ancestry cluster associated with self-reported Caucasian donors included about 84% of the 398 genotyped donors. The study was designed to test whether signatures of past pathogen exposure could be identified by cataloging public T cell receptors. The study used immunosequencing to profile the T cell repertoires of 666 subjects and linked those repertoires to cytomegalovirus serostatus. In addition to the first cohort of around 670 subjects, a separate validation cohort of 120 different subjects was used. To predict cytomegalovirus infection status, the study combined high-throughput TCR immunosequencing, statistical association of individual TCRs with disease status, and machine learning. A later analysis re-analyzed previously published TCR beta repertoires from 500 to 700 donors and added high-resolution HLA genotyping to study TCR occurrence patterns. Rather than drawing on any new phenotypic data, the later analysis identified candidate immune exposures from TCR beta sequences and the way those sequences occurred across donors. In an earlier analysis of a few hundred of the donors, high-throughput TCR beta sequencing was used to judge whether each TCR beta V gene segment behaved as functional or pseudogenic. Donor age, sex, ethnicity and CMV serostatus were compiled together with the repertoire data. A later genetic analysis took genome-wide SNP genotypes for about 55% of the roughly 670 donors and used that subset as a discovery cohort. Every repertoire in the discovery cohort had been generated on one and the same sequencing platform. Both class I and class II loci were covered by HLA typing, at four-digit resolution. Typing coverage varied by locus: about 620-630 donors for A, B, C, DRB1 and DQB1; 522 for DQA1; some 610 for DPA1; approximately 470 for DPB1. Roughly 5 DR-DQ haplotypes were treated as single units for association and clustering because of strong linkage in the cohort. On average, over 200,000 unique TCR beta nucleotide sequences were sequenced per donor among more than 350 genotyped donors of the cohort, with around 19% of those sequences being non-productive. The study at large found these results: While some public TCRs were present in many individuals, most TCR sequences turned up only very rarely across donors. In both the original and validation cohorts, the classifier was reported to diagnose cytomegalovirus status with high specificity and sensitivity. The presence/absence analyses assumed that sequencing depth was roughly uniform across donors, and that assumption may not be true. Linkage disequilibrium might explain the correlated functional status among segregating V segments, but an unknown experimental factor could not be excluded. Because some donors lacked HLA typing at each locus, the association tests relied only on the typed subset. A group of highly shared sequence variants was considered likely to be a technical artifact of the sequencing pipeline. In a later genetic analysis, a missense DCLRE1C variant was associated with V-gene and J-gene trimming of TCR beta chains, and the association was replicated in an independent cohort. Three of the identified cytomegalovirus-associated TCR beta chains were confirmed in vitro to be specific for cytomegalovirus antigens. At a false discovery rate of 0.05, a later analysis linked 15,000 to 20,000 TCR beta sequences to specific HLA alleles. A further reported finding was that TCR beta sequences accurately predicted the HLA-A and HLA-B alleles for most subjects in the first cohort. Several of the top co-occurrence clusters appeared to be linked to parvovirus B19, influenza, CMV and Epstein-Barr virus, according to a later analysis. According to a later analysis, TCR association rates differed among HLA loci, with DRB1 alleles showing the most associated TCRs and HLA-C alleles showing the fewest. For the cohort, immune exposure information was limited to CMV serostatus. Some 16 rarely observed V segments, including chromosome 9 orphons, were excluded from the earlier analysis of a few hundred of the donors because counts were too low. Compared with equally common non-associated chains, HLA-associated TCR beta chains in a later analysis were more clonally expanded and had lower generation probabilities. The authors suggested that the approach could potentially be extended to other disease states and immunological phenotypes. Most CMV-associated TCR beta chains appeared to be HLA-restricted in a later analysis, and the HLA associations seemed to be driven largely by CMV exposure. When HLA alleles, especially DR and DQ, strongly co-occurred, TCR associations were difficult to assign to individual alleles. The cohort was sequenced for TCR beta chains only, and without alpha or paired-chain data the features that could be detected were limited. Compared with the roughly 600-donor mean, donors in an Asian-associated ancestry cluster had fewer N-insertions in productive TCRs, according to a later genetic analysis. The study gave a list of about 160 TCR beta chains associated with cytomegalovirus. In an earlier analysis of 587 of the donors, most TCR beta V segments appeared in productive rearrangements about 90% or about 30% of the time, broadly matching IMGT annotations.

Receptor libraries were prepared by the immunoSEQ multiplex PCR assay. For the multiplex PCR, a mixture combining 60 forward primers for TCR Vbeta segments and 13 reverse primers for TCR Jbeta segments was used. A multiplex PCR assay on genomic DNA amplified the CDR3 region of rearranged TCR beta genes. On the Illumina HiSeq System, the amplified TCR beta libraries were sequenced as 87-base-pair reads. Processing in the source paper ran as follows. Across the roughly 600 repertoires, a later analysis counted 80 million or so unique TCR beta chains, approximately 10 million of which were shared by at least two donors. Raw reads were error-corrected and collapsed into unique sequences by a nearest-neighbor algorithm in which closely related sequences were merged to remove PCR and sequencing errors. CDR3 sequences were aligned to IMGT reference sequences to assign V, D and J gene segments. For a sequence to be retained, a match of at least six nucleotides was required to both a V gene segment and a J gene segment. Rearrangements were classified as productive when the CDR3 lacked stop codons and remained in frame with V and J, and all other rearrangements were classified as non-productive. CDR3 was defined according to IMGT convention as the region running from the second conserved V-encoded cysteine to the conserved J-encoded phenylalanine. In an earlier analysis of some 550 of the donors, sequences lacking an unambiguous match to a single V gene segment were excluded. In an earlier analysis of several hundred of the donors, V segments were called functional above 56.7% productive rearrangements and were called segregating when the between-donor standard deviation exceeded 5%. A statistical classification framework was built for diagnosing cytomegalovirus status from the catalog of TCR beta chain sequences. A later analysis assigned V and J genes by comparing TCR nucleotide sequences with IMGT/GENE-DB human TR gene sequences. In a later analysis, CDR3 sequences and most-parsimonious VDJ recombination scenarios were assigned using the TCRdist pipeline. In a later analysis, every TCR beta chain was defined by the combination of its CDR3 amino acid sequence and its V-gene family, and reads without a unique V-gene family were dropped. In a later analysis, around 600 highly shared, low-generation-probability nucleotide sequences were removed to address suspected cross-contamination and a sequencing artifact. For each public chain, a later analysis derived a clonal expansion index from normalized ranks of inferred template counts within each repertoire. In a later analysis, generation probabilities were computed using a VDJ recombination model fitted to out-of-frame rearrangements, and the results were checked against IGoR. In a later analysis, TCR-TCR, TCR-HLA and TCR-CMV co-occurrence was scored with hypergeometric tests, and a repertoire-size bias correction was applied to TCR pairs. A later analysis estimated false discovery rates by permuting HLA or CMV assignments 20 times. In a later analysis, co-occurring TCRs were grouped with DBSCAN, and TCRdist sequence similarity was added when clustering was performed within HLA-allele-positive subsets. Repertoires with fewer than 30,000 or more than 120,000 public chains were left out of co-occurrence clustering, as were about 5 repertoires with anomalous nucleotide sharing. TCRdb retrieved this table from immuneACCESS and kept in-frame rearrangements only. Not all clones are present; in checked studies, unresolved V genes account for under half, and no reason is known for the remainder. That table is the source of V, J and clone size, and D and trimming were worked out from the DNA. This sample is represented by roughly 160,000 clones; roughly 83% of them were singletons. 0.95% to 1.5% of the sample is in the top ten clones.

The cohort was made up of 666 healthy bone marrow donors. At the time of sampling, every cohort member was nominally healthy, though immune exposures that went unrecorded were likely present. The donor was CMV seronegative and was included in the group of around 320 seronegative cohort members. Every donor gave a peripheral blood sample, and the peripheral blood mononuclear cells from that sample were used for TCR beta sequencing. Genomic DNA extraction from the blood cell samples was performed with the Qiagen DNeasy Blood Extraction Kit. Sequenced material: PBMCs. The clonotype originates from a boy aged 2 to 10 in good health and CMV-seronegative.

The sequenced DNA is TGTGCCAGCAGCTTGGAGAACACGCTGCACACCATATATTTT. This translates into CASSLENTLHTIYF. The V and J segments used are TRBV5-4 and TRBJ1-3; the D gene is not confidently resolved. Taken from cysteine to phenylalanine, the CDR3 has 14 residues. Only the CDR3 part of the read is kept: 42 bases, read in frame from the first base. Trimming takes 0 bases from V and 8 bases from J, and the germline ends sit 12 bases apart. CDR1 is given as SGHNT and CDR2 as YYREEE, both from the germline V gene (reference sequence).